This T cell receptor beta chain derives from a study of spatial heterogeneity in lung cancer. Study details: Detection consistently yielded more beta chains than alpha chains. Notes on the study in general: Within tumors, counts of expanded alpha and beta TCRs tracked tumor mutation counts.

Single TCR cDNA molecules each had their own unique molecular identifier. From the 5' RACE reads, TCRdb called clonotypes with MiXCR, one entry per CDR3 protein. This table holds nearly 15,000 distinct CDR3 sequences, roughly 7.3% found once. Time point meaning: sample taken at primary tumor resection. A total of more than 65 untreated early-stage non-small cell lung cancer patients served as donors. Without sorting, whole RNA was sequenced from tumor, nontumor lung or frozen PBMC. Looked up from germline, CDR1 is SNHLY and CDR2 is FYNNEI. V dropped 5 bases and J dropped 4; count of bases not matched to a gene: 12. This CDR3 is 16 amino acids long. This clonotype was seen more than once but under ten times. Its cognate antigen is unknown.

This chain connects TRBV2 to TRBJ1-2; 8 nucleotides line up with TRBD1. This sequence originates from a male donor with early-stage non-small cell lung cancer. Here the sequenced sample was lung tumor tissue, taken at surgery. The CDR3 DNA reads as TGTGCCAGCAGTCGGACAGGGAAGGGATGGGTCTATGGCTACACCTTC. Translating it yields CASSRTGKGWVYGYTF.